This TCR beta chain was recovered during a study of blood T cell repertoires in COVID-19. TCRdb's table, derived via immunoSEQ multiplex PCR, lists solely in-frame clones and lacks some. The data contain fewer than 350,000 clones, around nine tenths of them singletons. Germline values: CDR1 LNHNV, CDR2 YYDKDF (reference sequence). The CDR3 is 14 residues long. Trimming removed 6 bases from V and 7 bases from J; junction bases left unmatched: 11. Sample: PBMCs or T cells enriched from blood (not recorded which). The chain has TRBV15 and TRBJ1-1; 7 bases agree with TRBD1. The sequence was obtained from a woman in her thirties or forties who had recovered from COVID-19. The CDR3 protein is CATRVDRPIGEAFF. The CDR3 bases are TGTGCCACCAGGGTGGACAGGCCCATCGGTGAAGCTTTCTTT. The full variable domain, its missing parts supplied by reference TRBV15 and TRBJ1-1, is DAMVIQNPRYQVTQFGKPVTLSCSQTLNHNVMYWYQQKSSQAPKLLFHYYDKDFNNEADTPDNFQSRRPNTSFCFLDIRSPGLGDTAMYLCATRVDRPIGEAFFGQGTRLTVV.